Here is one T cell receptor (beta chain) with its context. The antigen remains undetermined. The data stem from a study of OX40 agonist ivuxolimab in advanced cancers. Study overall: Dose-escalation patients suffered from hepatocellular carcinoma, melanoma, renal cell or head and neck cancer. Findings of the study overall: Antigen targets of the expanded peripheral T cells went undetermined. Some patients without response likewise showed low normalized clonal expansion.

Libraries were prepared by immunoSEQ multiplex PCR; TCRdb keeps only in-frame clonotypes and omits some of them. Counted here are 30,000 to 35,000 clones, approximately 91% occurring once; the ten biggest clones make up around 4%. This CDR3 is built from 16 residues. Germline loops: CDR1 LNHDA, CDR2 SQIVND (reference sequence). After removal of 3 bases from V and 5 bases from J, the junction contained 11 bases not matched to a gene. The receptor comes from an adult with an advanced solid tumor such as melanoma, head and neck, liver or kidney cancer. The chain employs TRBV19 and TRBJ2-7, with 9 bases identical to TRBD1. The sequencing here drew on CD4+ or CD8+ T cells sorted from blood, taken in a trial of the OX40 agonist ivuxolimab. CDR3 region: CASSMSHRGRFNEQYF. The DNA of the CDR3 is TGTGCCAGTAGTATGTCCCACAGGGGGCGCTTCAACGAGCAGTACTTC.